The 10 T cell receptor beta chains listed next were all sequenced from one sample in a study of beta chain features in type 1 diabetes. As every portion of the isolated RNA was reverse transcribed, the sequencing read expressed TCRB transcripts. Method: immunoSEQ multiplex PCR; TCRdb's copy keeps in-frame clones and lacks some. The repertoire has approximately 100,000 clones, approximately 39% of them found once; the top ten carry approximately 0.065%. The sequencing sample was made of stem cell memory CD4+ T cells from blood. Every receptor here comes from a woman younger than 30 in good health.

This clone turned up a few times. The V gene is TRBV5-4, the J gene TRBJ2-1; 9 nucleotides align to TRBD2. Looked up from germline, CDR1 is SGHNT and CDR2 is YYREEE (reference sequence). This CDR3 spans 16 amino acids. V lost 0 bases to trimming and J lost 4 bases; unmatched junction nucleotides: 5. This CDR3 reads CASSLGGRASYNEQFF. CDR3 bases: TGTGCCAGCAGCTTGGGCGGGAGGGCCTCATACAATGAGCAGTTCTTC.

The chain combines TRBV28 with TRBJ1-4; 7 bases agree with TRBD1. Trimming at V came to 2 bases and at J to 8 bases, leaving 5 bases not matched to a gene. Germline V lookup: CDR1 MDHEN, CDR2 SYDVKM. The CDR3 has 14 residues. CDR3 sequence: CASSLMQGQEKLFF. CDR3 bases: TGTGCCAGCAGTTTAATGCAGGGACAGGAAAAACTGTTTTTT.

This chain joins TRBV7-8 and TRBJ1-5; the D gene is possibly TRBD1 (5 bases). Trimming stripped 5 bases from V and 5 bases from J, with 10 bases between. CDR1 SGHVS and CDR2 FQNEAQ come from the germline V gene. The CDR3 length is 13 residues. Here the CDR3 reads CASSRGLDQPQHF. In DNA, the CDR3 is TGTGCCAGCAGCCGGGGGTTGGATCAGCCCCAGCATTTT.

The CDR3 nucleotides read TGTGCCCTCTCACTTAGTTGGGGAGCGGATGAGCAGTTCTTC. Protein sequence: CALSLSWGADEQFF. This rearrangement joins TRBV7-9 to TRBJ2-1; D perhaps matches TRBD2 (5 bases). V lost 11 bases to trimming and J lost 8 bases, with 22 bases between them. The CDR3 contains 14 residues. Germline lookup yields CDR1 SEHNR and CDR2 FQNEAQ (reference sequence). The full variable domain, completed using reference TRBV7-9 and TRBJ2-1, is DTGVSQNPRHKITKRGQNVTFRCDPISEHNRLYWYRQTLGQGPEFLTYFQNEAQLEKSRLLSDRFSAERPKGSFSTLEIQRTEQGDSAMYLCALSLSWGADEQFFGPGTRLTVL.

The CDR3 is CASSSYRSNSYNEQFF. The CDR3 region has the DNA TGTGCCAGCAGCTCGTACCGAAGCAATTCCTACAATGAGCAGTTCTTC. The V call is TRBV7-6, the J call TRBJ2-1; D gene unclear. This CDR3 is built from 16 residues. V lost 4 bases, J lost 1 base, and 14 bases lay in between. Germline V gene sequence: CDR1 SGHVS, CDR2 FNYEAQ.

The J gene is TRBJ2-3, the V gene TRBV5-1; 9 positions match TRBD1. The V segment lost 3 bases and the J segment 8 bases; nucleotides outside the gene matches: 7. Germline CDR1 SGHRS, CDR2 YFSETQ. The CDR3 has 14 residues. Here the CDR3 reads CASSSTGGAGTQYF. In DNA form, the CDR3 reads TGCGCCAGCAGCTCGACAGGGGGGGCGGGTACGCAGTATTTT.

In this sample, this clone turned up a few times. The CDR3 sequence: CASESGANVLTF. The CDR3 coding sequence is TGTGCCAGTGAGTCTGGGGCCAACGTCCTGACTTTC. This chain joins TRBV11-2 and TRBJ2-6; D not resolved. The V end lost 9 bases, the J end lost 1 base, and 4 bases lay between the germline ends. Germline CDR1 and CDR2: SGHAT and FQNNGV. This CDR3 region has 12 residues.

This chain uses TRBV11-2 with TRBJ2-7, with D maybe TRBD1 (5 bases). V lost 3 bases, J lost 0 bases, and 6 bases lay in between. CDR1 and CDR2 (germline): SGHAT, FQNNGV. The CDR3 spans 13 residues. The CDR3 DNA reads TGTGCCAGCAGCTTTGACAGCTCCTACGAGCAGTACTTC. Translating it yields CASSFDSSYEQYF.

The rearrangement joins TRBV9 to TRBJ2-3, with a tentative D call TRBD2 (5 bases). Germline V gene data show CDR1 as SGDLS and CDR2 as YYNGEE. With 3 bases removed from V and 4 bases from J, the gap between germline ends came to 15 bases. The CDR3 loop spans 15 amino acids. The CDR3 nucleotides read TGTGCCAGCAGCGCGGCGGGTAGGCGTCCAGATACGCAGTATTTT. It is translated as CASSAAGRRPDTQYF.

This clone showed up many times. The chain recombines TRBV4-2 with TRBJ2-1; D is unclear. Germline assignment: CDR1 LGHNA and CDR2 YNFKEQ. The CDR3 covers 12 residues. The germline V and J ends were trimmed by 4 bases and 5 bases, with 6 bases remaining between them. For the CDR3, the DNA is TGTGCCAGCAGCCGACTGAACAATGAGCAGTTCTTC. Residues: CASSRLNNEQFF.